This T cell receptor (beta chain) was profiled in a study of cytomegalovirus exposure and HLA in healthy donors (TCRdb year 2017). Regarding the study in general: An earlier analysis of several hundred of the donors reported about 290 Gb of sequence data and some 120 million unique TCR beta sequences from about 179 million T cells. An early release covering roughly 640 HLA-typed donors comprised approximately 290 gigabases of sequencing data and approximately 80 million unique TCR sequences. The genetic ancestry cluster associated with self-reported Caucasian donors included about 81% of the 300 to 450 genotyped donors. The study was designed to test whether signatures of past pathogen exposure could be identified by cataloging public T cell receptors. The study profiled the T cell repertoires of 500 to 800 subjects by immunosequencing and related them to cytomegalovirus serostatus. A separate validation cohort of 100 to 150 different subjects was used in addition to the 666-subject first cohort. To predict cytomegalovirus infection status, the study combined high-throughput TCR immunosequencing, statistical association of individual TCRs with disease status, and machine learning. A later analysis re-examined previously published TCR beta repertoires from about 670 donors and added high-resolution HLA genotyping to investigate patterns of TCR occurrence. Rather than using new phenotypic data, the later analysis identified candidate immune exposures from TCR beta sequences and from how often those sequences occurred across donors. To decide whether each TCR beta V gene segment behaved as functional or pseudogenic, an earlier analysis of approximately 600 of the donors relied on high-throughput TCR beta sequencing. Alongside the repertoire data, information on donor age, sex, ethnicity and CMV serostatus was compiled. A later genetic analysis used genome-wide SNP genotypes for about three fifths of the roughly 700 donors, treating that subset as a discovery cohort. All discovery cohort repertoires had been generated on a single sequencing platform. HLA typing included class I and class II loci at four-digit resolution. The number of typed donors differed by locus: roughly 629-640 for A, B, C, DRB1 and DQB1; roughly 510 for DQA1; 606 for DPA1; and about 450 for DPB1. About five DR-DQ haplotypes were treated as single units for association and clustering because of strong linkage in the cohort. Among over 350 genotyped donors of the cohort, an average of about 240,000 unique TCR beta nucleotide sequences were sequenced per donor, 15% to 20% of them non-productive.

This clone was detected a few times. This clone's antigen is unknown. Base qualities are missing; no much larger clone stands one base away. The cohort comprised around 690 healthy bone marrow donors. Cohort members were all nominally healthy when sampled, although unrecorded immune exposures were likely present. The donor tested CMV seronegative and was one of the 352 seronegative cohort members. A peripheral blood sample was provided by each donor, and peripheral blood mononuclear cells were used for TCR beta sequencing. The Qiagen DNeasy Blood Extraction Kit was used to extract genomic DNA from the blood cell samples. What the work shows at the level of the full study, not this receptor alone: A further reported finding was that TCR beta sequences accurately predicted the HLA-A and HLA-B alleles for most subjects in the first cohort. A few of the identified cytomegalovirus-associated TCR beta chains were confirmed in vitro to be specific for cytomegalovirus antigens. A cluster of highly shared sequence variants was judged likely to be a technical artifact of the sequencing pipeline. In a later genetic analysis, fewer N-insertions in productive TCRs were reported among donors in an Asian-associated ancestry cluster than the 666-donor mean. Immune exposure information for the cohort was limited to CMV serostatus. Most TCR sequences were seen in very few donors, while some public TCRs were found in many individuals. An earlier analysis of 450 to 750 of the donors showed that most TCR beta V segments appeared in productive rearrangements either about 87% or about 30% of the time, which broadly matched IMGT annotations. Presence/absence analyses assumed roughly uniform sequencing depth across donors, an assumption that may not hold. When HLA alleles, especially DR and DQ, strongly co-occurred, attributing TCR associations to individual alleles was difficult. It was suggested by the authors that the approach could potentially be generalized to other disease states and immunological phenotypes. HLA typing was unavailable for some donors at each locus, so association tests used only the typed subset. In a later analysis, HLA-associated TCR beta chains were found to be more clonally expanded and to have lower generation probabilities than equally common non-associated chains. According to a later analysis, TCR association rates differed among HLA loci, with DRB1 alleles showing the most associated TCRs and HLA-C alleles showing the fewest. Some IMGT-functional V segments, including TRBV6-2 and TRBV6-3, could not be told apart with the 87-base-pair reads, so those segments were excluded. Several of the top co-occurrence clusters appeared to be linked to parvovirus B19, influenza, CMV and Epstein-Barr virus, according to a later analysis. An association between a missense DCLRE1C variant and V-gene and J-gene trimming of TCR beta chains was found in a later genetic analysis and replicated in an independent cohort. Cytomegalovirus status was reported to be diagnosed by the classifier with high specificity and sensitivity in both the original and validation cohorts. Only TCR beta chains were sequenced in this cohort, and the absence of alpha or paired-chain data limited detectable features. A later analysis associated 17,000 or so TCR beta sequences with specific HLA alleles at a false discovery rate of 0.05. Correlated functional status among segregating V segments might reflect linkage disequilibrium, but an unknown experimental factor could not be ruled out. A later analysis found that most CMV-associated TCR beta chains appeared HLA-restricted, with HLA associations seemingly driven largely by CMV exposure. In the study, roughly 160 TCR beta chains were listed as associated with cytomegalovirus. Because counts were too low, around 18 rarely observed V segments, including chromosome 9 orphons, were left out of the earlier analysis of approximately 580 of the donors.

Receptors were amplified or captured by the immunoSEQ multiplex PCR assay. For the multiplex PCR, a mixture combining 60 forward primers for TCR Vbeta segments and 13 reverse primers for TCR Jbeta segments was used. The CDR3 region of rearranged TCR beta genes was amplified from genomic DNA with a multiplex PCR assay. On the Illumina HiSeq System, the amplified TCR beta libraries were sequenced as 87-base-pair reads. The study's processing was this. A later analysis tallied some 79 million unique TCR beta chains across the 660 or so repertoires, and some 12 million of those chains were shared by two or more donors. To remove PCR and sequencing errors, raw reads were error-corrected and collapsed into unique sequences using a nearest-neighbor algorithm that merged closely related sequences. V, D and J gene segments were assigned by aligning CDR3 sequences to IMGT reference sequences. Each retained sequence needed at least a six-nucleotide match to both a V gene segment and a J gene segment. Rearrangements were classified as productive when the CDR3 lacked stop codons and remained in frame with V and J, and all other rearrangements were classified as non-productive. CDR3 was defined by IMGT convention, running from the second conserved V-encoded cysteine to the conserved J-encoded phenylalanine. The earlier analysis of about 610 of the donors excluded sequences that lacked an unambiguous match to a single V gene segment. An earlier analysis of fewer than 750 of the donors called V segments functional above 56.7% productive rearrangements and segregating when the between-donor standard deviation exceeded 5%. A statistical classification framework was built to diagnose cytomegalovirus status from the catalog of TCR beta chain sequences. In a later analysis, TCR nucleotide sequences were compared against IMGT/GENE-DB human TR gene sequences so that V and J genes could be assigned. Using the TCRdist pipeline, a later analysis assigned CDR3 sequences along with most-parsimonious VDJ recombination scenarios. In a later analysis, every TCR beta chain was defined by the combination of its CDR3 amino acid sequence and its V-gene family, and reads without a unique V-gene family were dropped. In a later analysis, around 600 highly shared, low-generation-probability nucleotide sequences were removed to address suspected cross-contamination and a sequencing artifact. A later analysis calculated a clonal expansion index for each public chain from normalized within-repertoire ranks of inferred template counts. A later analysis computed generation probabilities with a VDJ recombination model fitted to out-of-frame rearrangements, and checked the results against IGoR. A later analysis scored TCR-TCR, TCR-HLA and TCR-CMV co-occurrence with hypergeometric tests, applying a repertoire-size bias correction to TCR pairs. In a later analysis, false discovery rates were estimated by permuting HLA or CMV assignments 20 times. In a later analysis, co-occurring TCRs were grouped using DBSCAN, and TCRdist sequence similarity was added for clustering within HLA-allele-positive subsets. Repertoires with fewer than 30,000 or more than 120,000 public chains were left out of co-occurrence clustering, as were about 5 repertoires with anomalous nucleotide sharing. TCRdb carries this immuneACCESS record with in-frame sequences only. Its versions omit some clonotypes, under half of them owing to an unresolved V gene in the studies checked, with the rest unexplained. That table gives V, J and clone size, and the DNA gave D and trimming. The sample table records roughly 93,000 clones; over 65% of these occur just once. The top ten clonotypes cover approximately 1.8% of the sample.

Trimming removed 5 bases from V and 5 bases from J; the gene matches leave 7 bases unexplained. Reading the germline V gene gives CDR1 SGHTA and CDR2 FQGNSA. Inclusive of the bounding cysteine and phenylalanine, the CDR3 is 14 residues long. Only the CDR3 DNA is retained, 42 bases long and in frame from the first base. The receptor was derived from a male donor in good health and CMV-seronegative. The receptor chain draws on TRBV7-2 and TRBJ1-2; 8 junctional bases match TRBD1. The material sequenced was PBMCs. The CDR3 loop reads CASSARGLEYGYTF. The DNA is as follows: TGTGCCAGCAGCGCCAGGGGGCTGGAATATGGCTACACCTTC.